The TCR beta chain under discussion was sequenced for a study of cytomegalovirus exposure and HLA in healthy donors. 60 Vbeta and 13 Jbeta primers were used in PCR. Profiled with immunoSEQ multiplex PCR; TCRdb holds only in-frame clones, not every one. Of tens of thousands of clones listed, 73% were seen once; the top ten hold 5.4%. Germline loops: CDR1 SGHVS, CDR2 FQNEAQ. The CDR3 length is 17 residues. V was clipped by 1 base and J by 0 bases, with 13 bases between them. The sample consisted of PBMCs. The V call is TRBV7-8, the J call TRBJ2-1; D ambiguous. The TCR sequence derives from a middle-aged man in good health and CMV-seronegative. The CDR3, as DNA: TGTGCCAGCAGCTTAGGGGTTCGGGTCAGCTCCTACAATGAGCAGTTCTTC. It translates to CASSLGVRVSSYNEQFF.